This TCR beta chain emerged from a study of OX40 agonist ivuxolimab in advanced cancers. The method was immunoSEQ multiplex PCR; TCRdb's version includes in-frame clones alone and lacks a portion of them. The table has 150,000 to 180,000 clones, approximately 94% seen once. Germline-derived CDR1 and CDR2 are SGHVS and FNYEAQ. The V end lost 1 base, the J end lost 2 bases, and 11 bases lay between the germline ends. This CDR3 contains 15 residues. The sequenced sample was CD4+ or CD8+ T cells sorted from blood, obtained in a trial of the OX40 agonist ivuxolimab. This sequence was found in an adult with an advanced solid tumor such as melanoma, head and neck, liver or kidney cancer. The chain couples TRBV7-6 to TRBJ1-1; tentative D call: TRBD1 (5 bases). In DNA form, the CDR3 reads TGTGCCAGCAGCTTAGAGACAGCCCTTAACACTGAAGCTTTCTTT. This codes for CASSLETALNTEAFF.